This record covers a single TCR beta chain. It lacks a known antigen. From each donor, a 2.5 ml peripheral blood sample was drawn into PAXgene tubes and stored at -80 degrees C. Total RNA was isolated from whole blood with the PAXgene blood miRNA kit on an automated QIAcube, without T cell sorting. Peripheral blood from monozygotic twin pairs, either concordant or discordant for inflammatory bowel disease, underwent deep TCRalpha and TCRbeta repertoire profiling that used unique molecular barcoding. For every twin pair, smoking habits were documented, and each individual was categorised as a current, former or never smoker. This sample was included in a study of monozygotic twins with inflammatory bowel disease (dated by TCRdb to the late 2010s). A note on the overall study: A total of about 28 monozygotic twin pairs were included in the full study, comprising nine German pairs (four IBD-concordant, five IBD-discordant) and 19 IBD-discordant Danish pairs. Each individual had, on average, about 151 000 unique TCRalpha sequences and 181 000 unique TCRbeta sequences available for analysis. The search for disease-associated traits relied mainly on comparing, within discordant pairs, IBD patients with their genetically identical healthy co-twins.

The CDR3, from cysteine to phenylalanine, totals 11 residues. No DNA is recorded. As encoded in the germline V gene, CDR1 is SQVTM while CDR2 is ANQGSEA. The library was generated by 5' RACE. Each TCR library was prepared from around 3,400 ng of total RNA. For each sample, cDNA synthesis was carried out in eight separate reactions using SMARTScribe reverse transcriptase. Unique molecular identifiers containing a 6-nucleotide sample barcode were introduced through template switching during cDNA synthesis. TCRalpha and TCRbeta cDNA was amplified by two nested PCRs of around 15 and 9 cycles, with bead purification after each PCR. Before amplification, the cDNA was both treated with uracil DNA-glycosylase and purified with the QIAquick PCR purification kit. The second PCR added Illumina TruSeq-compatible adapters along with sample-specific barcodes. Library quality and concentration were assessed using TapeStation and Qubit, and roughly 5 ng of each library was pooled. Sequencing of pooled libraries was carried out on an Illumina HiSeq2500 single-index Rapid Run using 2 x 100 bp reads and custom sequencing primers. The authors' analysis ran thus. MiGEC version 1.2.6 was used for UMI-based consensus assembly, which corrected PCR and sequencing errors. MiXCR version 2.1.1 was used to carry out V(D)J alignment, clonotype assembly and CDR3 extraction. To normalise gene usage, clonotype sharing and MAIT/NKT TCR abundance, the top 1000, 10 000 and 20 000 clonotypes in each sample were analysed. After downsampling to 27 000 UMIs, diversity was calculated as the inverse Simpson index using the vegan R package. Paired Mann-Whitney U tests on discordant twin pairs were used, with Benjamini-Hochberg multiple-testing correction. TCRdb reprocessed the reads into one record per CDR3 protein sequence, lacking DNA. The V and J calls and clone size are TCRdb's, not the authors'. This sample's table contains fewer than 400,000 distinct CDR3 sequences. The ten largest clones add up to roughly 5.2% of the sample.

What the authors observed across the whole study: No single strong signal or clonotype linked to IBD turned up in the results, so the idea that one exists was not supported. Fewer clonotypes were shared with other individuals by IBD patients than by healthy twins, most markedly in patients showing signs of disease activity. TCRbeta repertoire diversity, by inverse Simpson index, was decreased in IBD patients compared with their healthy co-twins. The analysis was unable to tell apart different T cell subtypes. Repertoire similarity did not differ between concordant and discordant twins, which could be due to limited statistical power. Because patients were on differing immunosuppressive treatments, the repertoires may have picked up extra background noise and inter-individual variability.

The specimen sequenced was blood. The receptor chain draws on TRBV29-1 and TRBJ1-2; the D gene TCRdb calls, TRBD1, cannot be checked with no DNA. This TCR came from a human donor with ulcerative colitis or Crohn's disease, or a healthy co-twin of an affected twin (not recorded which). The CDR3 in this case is CSARASYGYTF.